These T cell receptor beta chains were read from a single sample in a study of radiotherapy plus CTLA-4 blockade in lung cancer. Assay used: immunoSEQ multiplex PCR; TCRdb lists only in-frame clones, some missing. This sample has 120,000 or so clones, with roughly 80% found just once. The sample here was peripheral blood, taken from a patient treated with radiotherapy plus ipilimumab. Receptors were obtained from a human donor with non-small cell lung cancer who had a partial response to radiotherapy plus ipilimumab. Each CDR3 is given with its conserved first and last residue. Fields, in order: D gene, clone size, V gene, J gene, CDR3 DNA, CDR3 protein. A D gene is named only where the DNA matches it firmly. Not all rows give a size; the values are once, few, many and, for expanded clones, a class.

>TRBD1|-|TRBV27|TRBJ1-3
TGTGCCAGCAGTCAGAACACAGGGGGTGGTGGAAACACCATATATTTT
CASSQNTGGGGNTIYF
>TRBD2|few|TRBV15|TRBJ2-1
TGTGCCACCATGCTCCGGGGGGGGTCGGATGAGCAGTTCTTC
CATMLRGGSDEQFF
>-|-|TRBV5-6|TRBJ1-1
TGTGCCAGCAGCTTTCAGGAACGATGGCAGGGATTTGGTGAAGCTTTCTTT
CASSFQERWQGFGEAFF
>TRBD1|-|TRBV6-5|TRBJ1-1
TGTGCCAGCACCATTCCGGGGACAGCTGAAGCTTTCTTT
CASTIPGTAEAFF
>-|few|TRBV6-1|TRBJ2-3
TGTGCCAGCAGTGAAAGACGGGAGATGAGCACAGATACGCAGTATTTT
CASSERREMSTDTQYF
>TRBD2|-|TRBV7-2|TRBJ2-7
TGTGCCAGCAGCCGTGGACTAGCTTTTAGCTCCTACGAGCAGTACTTC
CASSRGLAFSSYEQYF
>-|-|TRBV19|TRBJ1-5
TGTGCCAGTAGTATCCCGACAGGATGGGGCAATCAGCCCCAGCATTTT
CASSIPTGWGNQPQHF
>TRBD2|-|TRBV27|TRBJ2-4
TGTGCCAGCAGGCCGACTAGCGGGAGGGCTCCCATCCCTCCAAACCAAAACATTCAGTACTTC
CASRPTSGRAPIPPNQNIQYF
>TRBD1|-|TRBV2|TRBJ1-3
TGTGCCAGCAGCAAAACCGAGGGGACAGCTTCTGGAAACACCATATATTTT
CASSKTEGTASGNTIYF
>-|-|TRBV28|TRBJ1-2
TGTGCCAGCAGTTTATCAGTGGACTATGGCTACACCTTC
CASSLSVDYGYTF
>TRBD1|-|TRBV19|TRBJ1-1
TGTGCCAGTAGTCCGGACAGGGGGCAGTTTGAAGCTTTCTTT
CASSPDRGQFEAFF
>TRBD1|-|TRBV29-1|TRBJ1-1
TGCAGCGTTGGACAGGGAAACACTGAAGCTTTCTTT
CSVGQGNTEAFF
>-|-|TRBV6-4|TRBJ2-2
TGTGCCAGCAGTGGCAGGATGAACACCGGGGAGCTGTTTTTT
CASSGRMNTGELFF
>TRBD1|-|TRBV18|TRBJ1-2
TGTGCCAGCTCACCACGTGACAGGGACCGGGGCTACACCTTC
CASSPRDRDRGYTF
>-|-|TRBV19|TRBJ2-7
TGTGCCAGTAGTATAGACTATACTCCGCCGGGCGAGCAGTACTTC
CASSIDYTPPGEQYF
>TRBD1|-|TRBV28|TRBJ1-1
TGTGCCAGCAGAAAACAGGGGGCGATGAACACTGAAGCTTTCTTT
CASRKQGAMNTEAFF
>TRBD2|-|TRBV19|TRBJ2-1
TGTGCCAGTAGTACACTAGCGGGAGTAGGAAACAATGAGCAGTTCTTC
CASSTLAGVGNNEQFF
>-|-|TRBV18|TRBJ2-1
TGTGCCAGCTCACCAAGGACAGTCCATGAGCAGTTCTTC
CASSPRTVHEQFF
>TRBD1|-|TRBV18|TRBJ2-7
TGTGCCAGCTCACCGCTAGGGACAGGGGACCACGAGCAGTACTTC
CASSPLGTGDHEQYF
>-|once|TRBV19|TRBJ1-2
TGTGCCAGTAGAACAGACAGTTATGGCTACACCTTC
CASRTDSYGYTF
>TRBD1|-|TRBV28|TRBJ1-4
TGTGCCAGCAGTCCTAGAGGGACAGGGGCACTTAAACTGTTTTTT
CASSPRGTGALKLFF
>-|-|TRBV6-1|TRBJ2-7
TGTGCCAGTTTGGGAGGGGGGAGCTCCTACGAGCAGTACTTC
CASLGGGSSYEQYF